This is a list of T cell receptor beta chains from one sample in a study of CD8 T cells in ankylosing spondylitis. MiXCR, applied by TCRdb to the 5' RACE reads, yields one record per CDR3 protein. The sample holds around 280,000 distinct CDR3 sequences, 20% seen once. Input material: blood, either unsorted or a sorted T cell fraction (not recorded which). These receptors all stem from a male donor with ankylosing spondylitis or in good health (not recorded which). The CDR3 runs from the conserved cysteine through the conserved F or W. Each record gives: CDR3 protein, CDR3 DNA, clone size, D gene, J gene, V gene. The D gene is left open where the match is weak. Clone size is stated in some rows and not others, as once, few, many or a class when expanded.

CASSFSGSLNTEAFF TGTGCCAGCAGTTTCTCCGGCAGTCTGAACACTGAAGCTTTCTTT few . TRBJ1-1 TRBV12-3/TRBV12-4
CASSPKETGGTYGYTF TGTGCCAGCAGTCCAAAAGAGACAGGGGGCACCTATGGCTACACCTTC . TRBD1 TRBJ1-2 TRBV12-3/TRBV12-4
CASSQVWGETQYF TGTGCCAGCAGCCAAGTCTGGGGGGAGACCCAGTACTTC . . TRBJ2-5 TRBV14
CASTNYRANMNTEAFF TGTGCCAGCACTAATTACAGGGCCAATATGAACACTGAAGCTTTCTTT . . TRBJ1-1 TRBV28
CASSLALSGQETQYF TGTGCCAGCAGCTTAGCGCTTAGCGGGCAAGAGACCCAGTACTTC few TRBD2 TRBJ2-5 TRBV7-9
CASSLARGEYEQFF TGCGCCAGCAGCTTGGCCCGGGGGGAGTATGAGCAGTTCTTC few TRBD2 TRBJ2-1 TRBV5-1
CASSLRINQPQHF TGTGCCAGCAGCTTGCGTATAAACCAGCCCCAGCATTTT few . TRBJ1-5 TRBV5-8
CASSPGTPSSYNSPLHF TGCGCCAGCAGCCCCGGGACACCCAGCTCCTATAATTCACCCCTCCACTTT many . TRBJ1-6 TRBV5-1
CASSRGWSVTDTQYF TGTGCCAGCAGCCGGGGGTGGTCCGTCACAGATACGCAGTATTTT . . TRBJ2-3 TRBV3-1
CASSESTRSSPLHF TGTGCCAGCAGTGAAAGTACCCGAAGTTCACCCCTCCACTTT . . TRBJ1-6 TRBV2
CASSLFPVEDQETQYF TGCGCCAGCAGCTTGTTCCCAGTTGAAGACCAAGAGACCCAGTACTTC many . TRBJ2-5 TRBV5-1
CAIMGSDEKLFF TGTGCCATCATGGGGAGTGATGAAAAACTGTTTTTT many . TRBJ1-4 TRBV10-3
CASSPTGVDEKLFF TGTGCCAGCAGTCCAACGGGGGTAGATGAAAAACTGTTTTTT . . TRBJ1-4 TRBV6-1
CASGPGYVGYTF TGTGCCAGCGGCCCTGGATACGTAGGCTACACCTTC few . TRBJ1-2 TRBV7-2
CSARWQWGEQFF TGCAGTGCTAGATGGCAGTGGGGTGAGCAGTTCTTC . . TRBJ2-1 TRBV20-1
CSVREGLGTDTQYF TGCAGCGTCCGGGAGGGCCTGGGCACAGATACGCAGTATTTT many TRBD2 TRBJ2-3 TRBV29-1
CASSPIGIQGPSYNSPLHF TGTGCCAGCTCACCAATCGGAATACAGGGGCCCTCCTATAATTCACCCCTCCACTTT . TRBD1 TRBJ1-6 TRBV18
CASSLDTYQETQYF TGTGCTAGCAGCTTAGACACCTACCAAGAGACCCAGTACTTC . . TRBJ2-5 TRBV7-7
CASSIEGGDTEAFF TGCGCCAGCAGTATAGAGGGGGGGGACACTGAAGCTTTCTTT many . TRBJ1-1 TRBV4-1
CASSLSSQTGELFF TGTGCCAGCAGCTTATCTAGCCAAACCGGGGAGCTGTTTTTT many . TRBJ2-2 TRBV11-1